Sequencing of this TCR beta chain was carried out in a study of T-cell memory formation after mild COVID-19. TCRdb redid the calling of the 5' RACE reads with MiXCR, one entry per CDR3 protein. Here the sample spans 75,000 to 95,000 distinct CDR3 sequences, approximately 15% being singletons. This CDR3 is built from 15 residues. Trimming removed 0 bases from V and 5 bases from J, with 11 bases in between. Per the germline V gene, CDR1 is LGHNA and CDR2 is YNFKEQ. This chain connects TRBV4-2 to TRBJ1-5, with no clear D. This clonotype was obtained from a man between 18 and 35 years old who had mild COVID-19 (a few samples of this study predate the infection). Cell type and time point are not known. Sample: PBMCs or a T cell subset sorted from them (not recorded which). The DNA for the CDR3 is TGTGCCAGCAGCCAAGATCAGGAGGGTTATCAGCCCCAGCATTTT. Translating gives CASSQDQEGYQPQHF.